The 21 T cell receptor beta chains given below trace back to one sample, sequenced in a study of blood T cell repertoires in COVID-19. Assay: immunoSEQ multiplex PCR; the TCRdb copy retains only in-frame clones and omits some. The sample yields a few hundred thousand clones, 80% to 85% seen once. Sequenced material: PBMCs or T cells enriched from blood (not recorded which). These receptors came from a woman in her forties or fifties who had recovered from COVID-19.

This clone was picked up a small number of times. The chain joins TRBV2 to TRBJ1-2; D is possibly TRBD1 (6 bases). The germline V gene has CDR1 SNHLY and CDR2 FYNNEI. The CDR3 has 14 residues. Trimming cost V 7 bases and J 3 bases, with 15 bases left between them. The CDR3 region has the DNA TGTGCCAGCACCAAGACAGGTCTTGACTATGGCTACACCTTC. This gives the protein CASTKTGLDYGYTF.

In its sample, this clone was seen once. The chain links TRBV9 to TRBJ1-2; D gene uncertain. Germline assignment: CDR1 SGDLS and CDR2 YYNGEE. The CDR3 is made up of 12 amino acids. The V end lost 0 bases, the J end lost 4 bases, and 4 bases lay between the germline ends. CDR3 DNA: TGTGCCAGCAGCGTAGGCGTCTATGGCTACACCTTC. Translating it yields CASSVGVYGYTF.

The genes are TRBV18 and TRBJ1-2; 7 nucleotides line up with TRBD1. V shed 8 bases, J shed 2 bases, and the junction held 11 bases outside the gene matches. Per the germline V gene, CDR1 is KGHSH and CDR2 is LQKENI. The CDR3 consists of 15 residues. CDR3 DNA: TGTGCCAGCGCTGACAGGGTACTTGAAAACTATGGCTACACCTTC. Its translation: CASADRVLENYGYTF.

The J gene is TRBJ2-2, the V gene TRBV7-6; 13 bases are shared with TRBD2. The ends lost 5 bases at V and 5 bases at J; junction bases unmatched: 5. The germline V gene encodes CDR1 SGHVS and CDR2 FNYEAQ. The CDR3 is 16 amino acids. CDR3 loop: CASSAGTSGVTGELFF. CDR3 DNA: TGTGCCAGCAGCGCCGGGACTAGCGGGGTTACCGGGGAGCTGTTTTTT.

Concerning this clone itself: Other nucleotide sequences in the sample specify the same CDR3. V and J are TRBV6-2 or TRBV6-3 and TRBJ1-2; possible D gene TRBD1, 6 bases. CDR3 length equals 12 residues. Trimming left V 5 bases short and J 4 bases short, with 8 bases between. CDR1 and CDR2 from the germline V gene are MNHEY and SVGEGT. The CDR3 DNA sequence: TGTGCCAGCAGTCAACAGGGCTATGGCTACACCTTC. Translated, it gives CASSQQGYGYTF.

This chain links TRBV7-2 with TRBJ1-4, with a weak D call TRBD1 (5 bases). Germline CDR1 and CDR2: SGHTA and FQGNSA. Trimming left V 1 base short and J 8 bases short, with 11 bases between. CDR3 length equals 14 residues. Here the CDR3 reads CASSLDGAGEKLFF. In DNA, the CDR3 is TGTGCCAGCAGCTTAGATGGGGCCGGGGAAAAACTGTTTTTT.

The V gene is TRBV7-3, the J gene TRBJ1-5; D call uncertain. The CDR3 has 13 amino acids. Trimming removed 5 bases from V and 10 bases from J, with 15 bases in between. CDR1 and CDR2 from the germline V gene are SGHTA and FQGTGA. CDR3 nucleotides: TGTGCCAGCAGCCTTTCGGGAGGTGCTCCCCAGCATTTT. Translation: CASSLSGGAPQHF.

The chain recombines TRBV7-3 with TRBJ1-1; 10 bases agree with TRBD1. V lost 4 bases, J lost 7 bases, and 3 bases stayed unmatched. The CDR3 length is 13 residues. Germline CDR1 SGHTA, CDR2 FQGTGA. In DNA form, the CDR3 reads TGTGCCAGCAGCTCCGGACAGGGGGTTGAAGCTTTCTTT. This sequence encodes CASSSGQGVEAFF.

This clone has just a few counts. J is TRBJ2-1 and V is TRBV5-4, with 8 nucleotides matching TRBD1. The germline gives CDR1 SGHNT, CDR2 YYREEE (reference sequence). Losses at the gene ends were 3 bases for V and 5 bases for J; bases not matched to a gene: 7. This CDR3 comprises 15 residues. The CDR3 is CASSSTGVTDNEQFF. CDR3 in DNA: TGTGCCAGCAGCTCGACAGGGGTTACGGACAATGAGCAGTTCTTC.

The V and J genes are TRBV18 and TRBJ2-2; unclear D gene. V was pared by 3 bases and J by 0 bases, with 8 bases between. The CDR3 totals 15 residues. Germline-derived CDR1 and CDR2 are KGHSH and LQKENI. Here the CDR3 DNA reads TGTGCCAGCTCACCCGAGAGAACGAACACCGGGGAGCTGTTTTTT. This codes for CASSPERTNTGELFF.

V and J are TRBV7-2 and TRBJ1-1; no definite D call. CDR1 and CDR2 from the germline V gene are SGHTA and FQGNSA. Trimming left V 3 bases short and J 4 bases short, with 12 bases between. This CDR3 contains 14 residues. This CDR3 is CASSFDLVGTEAFF. In DNA, the CDR3 is TGTGCCAGCAGCTTCGACTTGGTCGGCACTGAAGCTTTCTTT.

The J gene is TRBJ1-2, the V gene TRBV30, with TRBD1 identical over 7 bases. CDR1 is GTSNPN, CDR2 SVGIG, per germline (reference sequence). The CDR3 has 15 residues. V was pared by 0 bases and J by 4 bases, with 8 bases of the junction left unmatched. In DNA, the CDR3 is TGTGCCTGGAGTGTACAGGGGACAGAGCTCTATGGCTACACCTTC. Its translation: CAWSVQGTELYGYTF.

The chain employs TRBV12-5 and TRBJ2-7; no clear D. V lost 5 bases to trimming and J lost 0 bases, with 8 bases between them. Looked up from germline, CDR1 is LGHNT and CDR2 is FRNRAP. This CDR3 is built from 13 residues. CDR3 DNA: TGTGCTAGTGGTAAAGACTCCTCCTACGAGCAGTACTTC. It specifies CASGKDSSYEQYF.

This rearrangement joins TRBV11-3 to TRBJ1-2; perhaps TRBD1 as D (6 bases). V lost 4 bases to trimming and J lost 2 bases, with 11 bases between them. CDR3 length: 14 residues. Germline loops: CDR1 SGHNT, CDR2 YENEEA. The CDR3 coding sequence is TGTGCCAGCAGCTCGGGTACAGGGAACTATGGCTACACCTTC. The encoded protein is CASSSGTGNYGYTF.

This clone has only one observation. The V call is TRBV27, the J call TRBJ1-1; 7 bases agree with TRBD1. The CDR3 is made up of 13 amino acids. Germline V lookup: CDR1 MNHEY, CDR2 SMNVEV (reference sequence). J gave up 1 base and V 8 bases, and 4 bases lay outside the gene matches. In nucleotides, the CDR3 is TGTGCCAGCGGACAGGCGACGAACACTGAAGCTTTCTTT. Translation: CASGQATNTEAFF.

This rearrangement joins TRBV5-1 to TRBJ1-1; D uncertain. Trimming removed 0 bases from V and 4 bases from J, with 13 bases in between. This CDR3 has 15 residues. Germline V lookup: CDR1 SGHRS, CDR2 YFSETQ. In DNA form, the CDR3 reads TGCGCCAGCAGCTTGGCCCCGGACTGGGGCACTGAAGCTTTCTTT. It encodes CASSLAPDWGTEAFF. Together with reference TRBV5-1 and TRBJ1-1, the CDR3 gives the full variable domain: KAGVTQTPRYLIKTRGQQVTLSCSPISGHRSVSWYQQTPGQGLQFLFEYFSETQRNKGNFPGRFSGRQFSNSRSEMNVSTLELGDSALYLCASSLAPDWGTEAFFGQGTRLTVV.

The chain uses TRBV3-1 (or the pseudogene TRBV3-2) and TRBJ1-2; D not certain. CDR3 size: 12 residues. Trimming removed 0 bases from V and 3 bases from J, with 2 bases in between. The germline CDR1 and CDR2 sequences are LGHDT and YNNKEL (reference sequence). The CDR3 reads CASSQDDYGYTF. The CDR3 DNA sequence: TGTGCCAGCAGCCAAGACGACTATGGCTACACCTTC.

V usage is TRBV18 and J usage is TRBJ1-5; D is possibly TRBD1 (5 bases). The CDR3 length is 15 residues. Germline V gives CDR1 KGHSH, CDR2 LQKENI. V was trimmed by 3 bases and J by 3 bases, leaving 12 bases between them. The CDR3 region is CASSPPGGVNQPQHF. CDR3 sequence (DNA): TGTGCCAGCTCACCTCCCGGGGGGGTCAATCAGCCCCAGCATTTT.

CDR3 amino acids: CSVGTGPEFNEKLFF. CDR3 DNA sequence: TGCAGCGTAGGAACAGGGCCGGAGTTTAATGAAAAACTGTTTTTT. The J gene is TRBJ1-4, the V gene TRBV29-1, with TRBD1 as a possible D gene (6 bases). Trimming left V 6 bases short and J 4 bases short, with 18 bases between. The CDR3 has 15 amino acids. Germline loops: CDR1 SQVTM, CDR2 ANQGSEA.

The V gene is TRBV9, the J gene TRBJ2-7; unclear D gene. The V gene's germline CDR1 is SGDLS and CDR2 YYNGEE. The length of the CDR3 is 15 residues. V shed 0 bases and J shed 1 base, with 11 bases lying between them. The CDR3 DNA sequence: TGTGCCAGCAGCGTAGGAGGTTCTGGGTCCTACGAGCAGTACTTC. Amino acid sequence: CASSVGGSGSYEQYF.

The V and J genes are TRBV7-2 and TRBJ1-5; tentative D call: TRBD1 (6 bases). The CDR3 has 16 amino acids. Trimming removed 5 bases at V and 3 bases at J, with 17 bases between. Per the germline V gene, CDR1 is SGHTA and CDR2 is FQGNSA. CDR3 loop: CASSLAGTNNNQPQHF. The CDR3 nucleotides read TGTGCCAGCAGCCTCGCCGGGACAAACAACAATCAGCCCCAGCATTTT.